This T cell receptor (beta chain) derives from a study of blood T cell repertoires in COVID-19. Study as a whole: The United States, Italy and Spain were the sources of the acute and convalescent COVID-19 samples.

Participants reported their clinical history, and cohort assignment relied on those reports. Authors' processing steps: Counts of nucleated cells, estimated from reference gene primer amplification, were obtained. Here immunoSEQ multiplex PCR was the method, and the copy in TCRdb shows in-frame clones only, minus some. That table gives V, J and clone size, and the DNA gave D and trimming. The table includes about 46,000 clones, 70% to 90% detected once. Germline V gives CDR1 MDHEN, CDR2 SYDVKM. The CDR3 is 16 residues long. The V and J ends lost 5 bases and 0 bases respectively, with 14 bases between them.

The chain links TRBV28 to TRBJ1-3; D uncertain. Specimen: PBMCs or T cells enriched from blood (not recorded which). This sequence was found in a woman aged 45-59 years who had recovered from COVID-19. In nucleotides, the CDR3 is TGTGCCAGCAGTACCCCAGGAGGGAGCTCTGGAAACACCATATATTTT. This codes for CASSTPGGSSGNTIYF.